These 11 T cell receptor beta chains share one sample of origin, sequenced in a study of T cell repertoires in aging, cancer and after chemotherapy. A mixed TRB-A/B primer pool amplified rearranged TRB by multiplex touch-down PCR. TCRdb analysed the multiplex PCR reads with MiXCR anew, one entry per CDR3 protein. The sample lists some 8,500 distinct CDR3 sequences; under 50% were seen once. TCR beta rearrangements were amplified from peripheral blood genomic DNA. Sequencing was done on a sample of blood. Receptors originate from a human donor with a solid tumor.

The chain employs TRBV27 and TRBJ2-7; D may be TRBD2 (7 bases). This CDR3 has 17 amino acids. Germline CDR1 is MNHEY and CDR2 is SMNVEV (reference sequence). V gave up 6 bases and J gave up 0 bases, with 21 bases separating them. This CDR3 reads CASSSGGGGGGSYEQYF. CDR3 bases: TGTGCCAGCAGCTCCGGGGGAGGGGGAGGGGGCTCCTACGAGCAGTACTTC.

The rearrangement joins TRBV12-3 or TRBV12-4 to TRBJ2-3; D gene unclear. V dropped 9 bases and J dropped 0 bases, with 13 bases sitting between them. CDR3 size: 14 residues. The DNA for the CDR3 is TGTGCCAGGTTGTACACCTCTAGCACAGATACGCAGTATTTT. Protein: CARLYTSSTDTQYF.

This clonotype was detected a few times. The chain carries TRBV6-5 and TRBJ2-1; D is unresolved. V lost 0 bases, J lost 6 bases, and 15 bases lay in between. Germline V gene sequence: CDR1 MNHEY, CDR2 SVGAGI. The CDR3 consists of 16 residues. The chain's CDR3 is CASSYSNPPSGNEQFF. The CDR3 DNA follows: TGTGCCAGCAGTTACTCGAACCCCCCCTCGGGCAATGAGCAGTTCTTC.

CDR3 in amino acids: CASSRTSGNYEQYF. The DNA of the CDR3 is TGTGCCAGCAGTAGGACTAGCGGGAACTACGAGCAGTACTTC. The chain combines TRBV12-3 or TRBV12-4 with TRBJ2-7; 12 bases agree with TRBD2. V lost 5 bases to trimming and J lost 3 bases; unmatched junction nucleotides: 2. The CDR3 is made up of 14 amino acids.

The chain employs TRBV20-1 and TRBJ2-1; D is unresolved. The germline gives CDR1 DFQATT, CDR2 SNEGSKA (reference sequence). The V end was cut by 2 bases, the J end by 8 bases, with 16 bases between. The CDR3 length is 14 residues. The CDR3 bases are TGCAGTGCTAGATGGCCGACCGGTGCGTATGAGCAGTTCTTC. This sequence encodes CSARWPTGAYEQFF.

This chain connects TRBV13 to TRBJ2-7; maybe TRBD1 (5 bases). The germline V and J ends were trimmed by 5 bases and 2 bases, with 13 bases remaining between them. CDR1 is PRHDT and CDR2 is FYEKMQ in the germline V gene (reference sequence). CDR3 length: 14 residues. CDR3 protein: CASSALGVPYEQYF. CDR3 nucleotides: TGTGCCAGCAGCGCCTTAGGGGTGCCCTACGAGCAGTACTTC.

For the CDR3, the DNA is TGTGCCAGCAAAACAGGGGGATTGACGAACACTGAAGCTTTCTTT. Translation gives CASKTGGLTNTEAFF. This chain connects TRBV6-5 to TRBJ1-1, with 8 bases lining up with TRBD1. The CDR3 sequence is 15 residues long. From germline, CDR1 is MNHEY and CDR2 SVGAGI. V gave up 7 bases and J gave up 1 base; unmatched junction bases: 8.

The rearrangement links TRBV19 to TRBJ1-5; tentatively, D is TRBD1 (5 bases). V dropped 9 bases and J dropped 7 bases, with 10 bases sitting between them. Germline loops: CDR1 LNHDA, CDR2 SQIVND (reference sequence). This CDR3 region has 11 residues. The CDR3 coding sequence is TGTGCCAGCCAGGGTGGCCAGCCCCAGCATTTT. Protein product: CASQGGQPQHF.

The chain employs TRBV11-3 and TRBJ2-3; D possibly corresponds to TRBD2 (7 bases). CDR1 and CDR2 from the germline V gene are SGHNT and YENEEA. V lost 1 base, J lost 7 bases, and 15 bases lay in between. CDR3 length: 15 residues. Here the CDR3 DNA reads TGTGCCAGCAGCTTAGCTACGGGGGGCCGAAATACGCAGTATTTT. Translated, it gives CASSLATGGRNTQYF.

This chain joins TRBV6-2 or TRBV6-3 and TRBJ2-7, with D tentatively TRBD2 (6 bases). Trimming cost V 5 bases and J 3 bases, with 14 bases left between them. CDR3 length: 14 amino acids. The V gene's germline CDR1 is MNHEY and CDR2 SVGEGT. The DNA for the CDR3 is TGTGCCAGCAGTGGAGCAGATAGCGGCTACGAGCAGTACTTC. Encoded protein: CASSGADSGYEQYF.

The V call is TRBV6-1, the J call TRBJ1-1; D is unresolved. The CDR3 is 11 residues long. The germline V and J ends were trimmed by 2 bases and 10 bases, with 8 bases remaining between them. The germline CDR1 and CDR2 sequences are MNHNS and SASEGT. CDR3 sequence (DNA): TGTGCCAGCAGTGAATTGGAAGGAGCTTTCTTT. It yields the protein CASSELEGAFF.